This T cell receptor (beta chain) was observed in a study of a mutant IDH1 vaccine in newly diagnosed glioma. Study-wide context: The earlier regimen, radiotherapy, temozolomide, or both, was most often both.

As to this clone: Its antigen is not known.

Clones were sequenced by immunoSEQ multiplex PCR, and TCRdb holds only the in-frame ones, with some missing. Here the sample spans tens of thousands of clones, 85% to 90% being singletons. The CDR3 is 16 amino acids. V was pared by 4 bases and J by 4 bases, with 19 bases between. Looked up from germline, CDR1 is SGHTA and CDR2 is FQGNSA. Time point meaning: week 35, safety follow-up. The study gave 300 ug of mutant IDH1 20-mer peptide per vaccine dose, with topical imiquimod. The rearrangement links TRBV7-2 to TRBJ2-5; the D gene is possibly TRBD1 (5 bases). The starting material was PBMCs, obtained from a glioma patient whose treatment included an IDH1 peptide vaccine. This clonotype was sampled from a man aged 25-40 years with glioma. The CDR3 loop reads CASSSGQPSLRETQYF. The CDR3 DNA sequence: TGTGCCAGCAGCTCAGGACAACCCTCACTACGAGAGACCCAGTACTTC.